These T cell receptor beta chains were read from a single sample in a study of OX40 agonist ivuxolimab in advanced cancers. Measured with immunoSEQ multiplex PCR; TCRdb has only the in-frame clones, and not every one. The data hold roughly 69,000 clones, with 75% to 95% observed a single time. Sequences were derived from CD4+ or CD8+ T cells sorted from blood, sampled in a trial of the OX40 agonist ivuxolimab. The receptors derive from an adult with an advanced solid tumor such as melanoma, head and neck, liver or kidney cancer. Both conserved end residues are part of each CDR3. The D gene is left open where the match is weak. Size tells how often a clone was seen (once, few, many) or the class of an expanded clone, and some rows leave it out.

J gene	V gene	D gene	clone size	CDR3 protein	CDR3 DNA
TRBJ2-5	TRBV6-5	TRBD1	-	CASSYLRGRQETQYF	TGTGCCAGCAGTTACTTAAGGGGGCGCCAAGAGACCCAGTACTTC
TRBJ2-7	TRBV19	-	-	CASSIGQKTYEQYF	TGTGCCAGTAGCATCGGACAGAAGACCTACGAGCAGTACTTC
TRBJ1-3	TRBV7-3	-	-	CASSQDSGNTIYF	TGTGCCAGCAGCCAAGACAGTGGAAACACCATATATTTT
TRBJ2-5	TRBV5-1	TRBD2	-	CASSRTGGSEETQYF	TGCGCCAGCAGCCGTACCGGGGGGTCAGAAGAGACCCAGTACTTC
TRBJ2-7	TRBV5-5	-	-	CASSFRDPYEQYF	TGTGCCAGCAGCTTTCGGGACCCCTACGAGCAGTACTTC
TRBJ2-1	TRBV4-1	-	-	CASSSLQGTYNEQFF	TGCGCCAGCAGCTCATTACAGGGGACTTACAATGAGCAGTTCTTC
TRBJ2-7	TRBV5-1	TRBD1	-	CASSLQGQGAYEQYF	TGCGCCAGCAGCTTGCAAGGACAGGGGGCCTACGAGCAGTACTTC
TRBJ2-3	TRBV5-1	-	-	CASSLSPGREDTQYF	TGCGCCAGCAGCTTGTCACCGGGGCGGGAAGATACGCAGTATTTT
TRBJ2-7	TRBV2	-	-	CASSLQDGYEQYF	TGTGCCAGCAGTTTACAGGACGGCTACGAGCAGTACTTC
TRBJ1-3	TRBV4-2	-	-	CASSQTAQGSGNTIYF	TGTGCCAGCAGCCAAACCGCACAGGGATCTGGAAACACCATATATTTT
TRBJ2-5	TRBV6-6	TRBD1	-	CASSDRGYETQYF	TGTGCCAGCAGCGACAGGGGTTACGAGACCCAGTACTTC
TRBJ1-5	TRBV30	-	-	CAWSQGDVNQPQHF	TGTGCCTGGAGTCAAGGGGACGTGAATCAGCCCCAGCATTTT
TRBJ2-3	TRBV4-1	TRBD2	-	CASSQELAGAVDTQYF	TGCGCCAGCAGCCAAGAACTAGCGGGGGCCGTTGATACGCAGTATTTT
TRBJ1-5	TRBV2	-	-	CASDSGNYQPQHF	TGTGCCAGCGATTCGGGGAACTATCAGCCCCAGCATTTT
TRBJ2-3	TRBV5-1	-	-	CASSFGQSTDTQYF	TGCGCCAGCAGCTTTGGTCAGAGCACAGATACGCAGTATTTT
TRBJ2-7	TRBV6-1	-	once	CASSEQGSYEQYF	TGTGCCAGCAGTGAACAGGGTTCCTACGAGCAGTACTTC
TRBJ2-3	TRBV4-1	TRBD2	-	CASSPQAGLAGATDTQYF	TGCGCCAGCAGCCCCCAGGCGGGACTAGCGGGGGCAACAGATACGCAGTATTTT
TRBJ2-7	TRBV2	TRBD2	-	CASRIQLAGAHEQYF	TGTGCCAGCAGGATTCAACTAGCGGGGGCACACGAGCAGTACTTC
TRBJ2-2	TRBV19	-	-	CASTPWGDPNTGELFF	TGTGCCAGTACCCCTTGGGGGGACCCGAACACCGGGGAGCTGTTTTTT
TRBJ2-5	TRBV5-1	-	once	CASSLGQQQETQYF	TGCGCCAGCAGCTTGGGACAGCAACAAGAGACCCAGTACTTC
TRBJ2-3	TRBV28	-	-	CASGTDTQYF	TGTGCCAGCGGCACAGATACGCAGTATTTT
TRBJ2-2	TRBV9	-	once	CASRGDRGRGNLNTGELFF	TGTGCCAGCAGGGGGGACCGCGGCAGGGGCAATTTGAACACCGGGGAGCTGTTTTTT
TRBJ2-3	TRBV6-1	TRBD2	once	CASSEWTSGIVADTQYF	TGTGCCAGCAGTGAATGGACTAGCGGGATAGTGGCAGATACGCAGTATTTT
TRBJ1-6	TRBV14	-	few	CASSQGEGGRSPLHF	TGTGCCAGCAGCCAAGGTGAAGGAGGGCGATCACCCCTCCACTTT
TRBJ1-3	TRBV4-1	-	-	CASSQSGLLSSGNTIYF	TGCGCCAGCAGCCAGTCAGGATTATTGAGCTCTGGAAACACCATATATTTT
TRBJ1-1	TRBV5-1	-	-	CASSLAGTQNTEAFF	TGCGCCAGCAGTTTAGCCGGGACACAGAACACTGAAGCTTTCTTT